This T cell receptor beta chain was profiled in a study of identical twins. Carrying unique molecular identifiers, the cDNA also gained a universal primer site through template switching. TCRdb re-derived calls from the 5' RACE reads in MiXCR, one entry per CDR3 protein. The sample yields some 250,000 distinct CDR3 sequences, approximately 11% seen once. CDR1 SGHAT and CDR2 FQNNGV come from the germline V gene. The J segment lost 3 bases and the V segment lost 5 bases, leaving 14 bases of the junction unmatched. The CDR3 has 19 amino acids. All donors were healthy, and all were Caucasian. These data also formed part of another study, on yellow fever vaccine responses in identical twins.

Sequencing was performed on memory (CD45RO+) T cells sorted from blood. The V call is TRBV11-2, the J call TRBJ2-1, with 12 bases aligning to TRBD1. This sequence was found in a woman under 30 in good health. This CDR3 reads CASSQGQGASGGHYNEQFF. The CDR3 DNA reads TGTGCCAGCAGCCAGGGACAGGGGGCTTCGGGCGGACACTACAATGAGCAGTTCTTC.